Listed here are 10 T cell receptor beta chains from one sample, sequenced in a study of T cells after posttransplantation cyclophosphamide. The protocol was immunoSEQ multiplex PCR, while the TCRdb copy is restricted to in-frame clones and leaves out a portion. The table has roughly 11,000 clones, around 90% seen once; the top ten hold roughly 3.5%. Busulfan-fludarabine conditioning, marrow transplant, and cyclophosphamide on days +3 and +4 were administered. The source material was PBMCs, sampled after allogeneic stem cell transplant with posttransplant cyclophosphamide. These receptors all stem from a female patient in her 30s who received an allogeneic stem cell transplant from an unrelated donor, was CMV-positive, and had no GVHD. The graft donor may have given rise to some T cells.

The CDR3 reads CASRQGLNTEAFF. CDR3 nucleotides: TGTGCCAGCCGACAGGGCCTGAACACTGAAGCTTTCTTT. The chain couples TRBV21-1 to TRBJ1-1; the DNA was not used to check the table's D call, TRBD1. TRBV21-1 is described as a pseudogene. The CDR3 consists of 13 residues.

The chain couples TRBV7-9 to TRBJ2-7; 8 bases match TRBD1. The junction had 7 bases not matched to a gene; V was cut back by 4 bases and J by 5 bases. CDR1 and CDR2 (germline): SEHNR, FQNEAQ (reference sequence). The CDR3 has 14 amino acids. The CDR3 here is CASSSRTGSDEQYF. CDR3 DNA: TGTGCCAGCAGCTCCAGGACAGGGTCCGACGAGCAGTACTTC.

J is TRBJ1-5 and V is TRBV5-1, with 7 bases matching TRBD1. This CDR3 contains 15 residues. V shed 4 bases and J 2 bases; nucleotides not matched to a gene: 6. Per the germline V gene, CDR1 is SGHRS and CDR2 is YFSETQ. The CDR3 DNA is TGCGCCAGCAGCGTTACAGGACAGGGCAATCAGCCCCAGCATTTT. Protein: CASSVTGQGNQPQHF.

This chain links TRBV5-1 with TRBJ2-1, with 11 bases fitting TRBD2. The CDR3 is 15 amino acids. V was pared by 6 bases and J by 1 base, with 3 bases of the junction left unmatched. Germline CDR1 reads SGHRS; CDR2 reads YFSETQ. CDR3 protein: CASKVAGGSYNEQFF. The DNA for the CDR3 is TGCGCCAGCAAGGTAGCGGGAGGGTCCTACAATGAGCAGTTCTTC. Filled out from reference TRBV5-1 and TRBJ2-1, the complete variable domain reads KAGVTQTPRYLIKTRGQQVTLSCSPISGHRSVSWYQQTPGQGLQFLFEYFSETQRNKGNFPGRFSGRQFSNSRSEMNVSTLELGDSALYLCASKVAGGSYNEQFFGPGTRLTVL.

This clone was observed a single time. The chain is built from TRBV7-6 and TRBJ2-1; possible D gene TRBD1, 6 bases. Germline V CDR1 and CDR2: SGHVS, FNYEAQ. Trimming left V 3 bases short and J 8 bases short, with 17 bases between. This CDR3 has 15 amino acids. The CDR3 DNA is TGTGCCAGCAGCTTTGGGGGCAGGGAAGTAGATGAGCAGTTCTTC. It translates to CASSFGGREVDEQFF.

The CDR3 DNA reads as TGTGCCAGCTCACCAATAGACAGGGGGCTGTCTGGGGCCAACGTCCTGACTTTC. Translation: CASSPIDRGLSGANVLTF. The genes are TRBV18 and TRBJ2-6; 10 bases are shared with TRBD1. Trimming took 2 bases from V and 1 from J; bases not matched to a gene: 5. The V gene's germline CDR1 is KGHSH and CDR2 LQKENI. CDR3 length: 18 amino acids. The complete variable domain, with remaining parts taken from reference TRBV18 and TRBJ2-6, reads NAGVMQNPRHLVRRRGQEARLRCSPMKGHSHVYWYRQLPEEGLKFMVYLQKENIIDESGMPKERFSAEFPKEGPSILRIQQVVRGDSAAYFCASSPIDRGLSGANVLTFGAGSRLTVL.

The CDR3 DNA follows: TGTGCCTGGAGGGTCGACAGGCGTGAAGCTTTCTTT. This sequence encodes CAWRVDRREAFF. The rearrangement links TRBV30 to TRBJ1-1; D perhaps matches TRBD1 (6 bases). Germline assignment: CDR1 GTSNPN and CDR2 SVGIG (reference sequence). The CDR3 totals 12 residues. The V gene lost 3 bases and the J gene lost 7 bases, with 12 bases spanning the gap.

V gene TRBV7-6 combines with J gene TRBJ2-1; a possible D gene is TRBD1 (5 bases). The CDR3 has 12 amino acids. Trimming pared 4 bases from V and 6 bases from J, leaving 7 bases between. Germline V gene lookup returns CDR1 SGHVS and CDR2 FNYEAQ. DNA for the CDR3: TGTGCCAGCAGCTCCCAGGGCAATGAGCAGTTCTTC. Translated, it gives CASSSQGNEQFF.

J is TRBJ1-2 and V is TRBV27; 7 bases match TRBD1. The CDR3 totals 15 residues. V dropped 3 bases and J dropped 5; count of bases not matched to a gene: 9. CDR1 is MNHEY, CDR2 SMNVEV, per germline (reference sequence). The CDR3 loop is CASSLGQRNVYGYTF. The CDR3 DNA sequence: TGTGCCAGCAGTTTGGGACAGAGAAATGTTTATGGCTACACCTTC.

This rearrangement joins TRBV6-6 to TRBJ2-3, with 7 positions matching TRBD2. The CDR3 spans 16 residues. V trimming: 0 bases; J trimming: 2 bases; junction bases outside the gene matches: 5. CDR1 MNHNY and CDR2 SVGAGI come from the germline V gene (reference sequence). The CDR3 reads CASSYSLRGITDTQYF. The CDR3, as DNA: TGTGCCAGCAGTTACTCGTTGCGGGGGATCACAGATACGCAGTATTTT.